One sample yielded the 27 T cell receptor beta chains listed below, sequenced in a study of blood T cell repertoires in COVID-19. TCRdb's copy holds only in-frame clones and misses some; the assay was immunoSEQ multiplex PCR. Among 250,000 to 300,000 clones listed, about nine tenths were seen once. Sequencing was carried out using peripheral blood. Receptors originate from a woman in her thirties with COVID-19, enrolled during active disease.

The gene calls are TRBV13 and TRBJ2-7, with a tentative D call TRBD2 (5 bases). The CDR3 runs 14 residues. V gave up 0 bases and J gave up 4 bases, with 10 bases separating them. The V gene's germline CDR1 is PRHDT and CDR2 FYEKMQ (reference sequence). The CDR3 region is CASSLGLLAYEQYF. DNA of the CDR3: TGTGCCAGCAGCTTAGGCCTGCTAGCTTACGAGCAGTACTTC.

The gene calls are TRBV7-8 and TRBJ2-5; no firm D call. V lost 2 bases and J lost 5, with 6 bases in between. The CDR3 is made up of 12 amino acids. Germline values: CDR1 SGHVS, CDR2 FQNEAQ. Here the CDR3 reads CASSLNRETQYF. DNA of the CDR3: TGTGCCAGCAGCTTAAACCGGGAGACCCAGTACTTC.

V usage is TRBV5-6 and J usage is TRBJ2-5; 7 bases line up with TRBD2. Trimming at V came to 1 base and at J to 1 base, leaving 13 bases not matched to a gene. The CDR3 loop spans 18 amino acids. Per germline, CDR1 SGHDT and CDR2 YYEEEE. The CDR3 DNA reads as TGTGCCAGCAGCTTGAGGCTAGCGGCGTACTCATTCCAAGAGACCCAGTACTTC. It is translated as CASSLRLAAYSFQETQYF. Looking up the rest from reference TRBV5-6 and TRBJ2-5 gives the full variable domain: DAGVTQSPTHLIKTRGQQVTLRCSPKSGHDTVSWYQQALGQGPQFIFQYYEEEERQRGNFPDRFSGHQFPNYSSELNVNALLLGDSALYLCASSLRLAAYSFQETQYFGPGTRLLVL.

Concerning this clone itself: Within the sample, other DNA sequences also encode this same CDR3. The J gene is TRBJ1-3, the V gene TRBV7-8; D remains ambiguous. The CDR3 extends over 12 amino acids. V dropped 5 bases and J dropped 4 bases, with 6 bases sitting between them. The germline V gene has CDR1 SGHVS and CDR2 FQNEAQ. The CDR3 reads CASSPQGNTIYF. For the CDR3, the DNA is TGTGCCAGCAGCCCGCAGGGAAACACCATATATTTT.

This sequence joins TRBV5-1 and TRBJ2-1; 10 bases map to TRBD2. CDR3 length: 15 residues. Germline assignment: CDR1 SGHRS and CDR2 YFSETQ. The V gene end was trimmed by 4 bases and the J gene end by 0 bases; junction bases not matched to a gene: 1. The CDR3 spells CASSPSGGSYNEQFF. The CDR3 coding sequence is TGCGCCAGCAGCCCTAGCGGGGGCTCCTACAATGAGCAGTTCTTC.

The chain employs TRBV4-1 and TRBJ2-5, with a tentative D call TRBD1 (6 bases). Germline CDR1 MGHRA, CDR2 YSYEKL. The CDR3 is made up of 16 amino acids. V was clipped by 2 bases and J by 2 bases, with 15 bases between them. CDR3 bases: TGCGCCAGCAGCCAATCAATCTCTGGACAGCAAGAGACCCAGTACTTC. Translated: CASSQSISGQQETQYF.

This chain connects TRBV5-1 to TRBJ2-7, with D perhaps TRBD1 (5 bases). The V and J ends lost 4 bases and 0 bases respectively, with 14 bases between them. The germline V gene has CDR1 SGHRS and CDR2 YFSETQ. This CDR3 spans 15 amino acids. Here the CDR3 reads CASSPWTSSSYEQYF. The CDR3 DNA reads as TGCGCCAGCAGCCCGTGGACATCGAGCTCCTACGAGCAGTACTTC.

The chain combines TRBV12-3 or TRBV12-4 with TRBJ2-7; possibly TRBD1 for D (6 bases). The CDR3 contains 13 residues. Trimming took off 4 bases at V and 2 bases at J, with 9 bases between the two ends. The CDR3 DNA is TGTGCCAGCAGTTGGGACATAGCCTACGAGCAGTACTTC. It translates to CASSWDIAYEQYF.

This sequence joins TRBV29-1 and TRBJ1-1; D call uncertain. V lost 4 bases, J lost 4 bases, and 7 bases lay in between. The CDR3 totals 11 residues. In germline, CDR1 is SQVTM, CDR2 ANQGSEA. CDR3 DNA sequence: TGCAGCGTTGGACTTATCACTGAAGCTTTCTTT. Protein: CSVGLITEAFF.

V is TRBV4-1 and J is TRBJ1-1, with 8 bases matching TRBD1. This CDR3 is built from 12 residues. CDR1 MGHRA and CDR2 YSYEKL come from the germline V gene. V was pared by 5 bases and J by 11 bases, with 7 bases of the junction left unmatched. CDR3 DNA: TGCGCCAGCAGCGCACAGGGGGTGGTGGCTTTCTTT. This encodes CASSAQGVVAFF.

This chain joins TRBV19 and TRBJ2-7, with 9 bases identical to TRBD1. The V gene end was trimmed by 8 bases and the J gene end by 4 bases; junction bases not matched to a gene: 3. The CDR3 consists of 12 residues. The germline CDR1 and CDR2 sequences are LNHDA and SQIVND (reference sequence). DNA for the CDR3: TGTGCCAGTTCCGACAGGGGGTACGAGCAGTACTTC. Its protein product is CASSDRGYEQYF.

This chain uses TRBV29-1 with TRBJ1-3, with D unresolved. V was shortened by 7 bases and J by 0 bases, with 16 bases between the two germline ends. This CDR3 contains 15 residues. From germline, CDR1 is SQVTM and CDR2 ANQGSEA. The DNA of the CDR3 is TGCAGCGCCGTTCCCGAACAGAACTCTGGAAACACCATATATTTT. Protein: CSAVPEQNSGNTIYF.

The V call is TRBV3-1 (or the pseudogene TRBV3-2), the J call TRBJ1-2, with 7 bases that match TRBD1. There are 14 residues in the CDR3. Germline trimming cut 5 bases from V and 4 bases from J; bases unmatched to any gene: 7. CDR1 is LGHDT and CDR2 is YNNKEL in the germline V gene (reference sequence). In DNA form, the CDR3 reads TGTGCCAGCAGCGACAGGGCTCGGAGCTATGGCTACACCTTC. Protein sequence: CASSDRARSYGYTF.

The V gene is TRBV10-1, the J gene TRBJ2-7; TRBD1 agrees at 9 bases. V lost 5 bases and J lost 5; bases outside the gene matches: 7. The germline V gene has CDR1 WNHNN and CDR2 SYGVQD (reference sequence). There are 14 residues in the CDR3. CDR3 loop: CASSPGGTGHEQYF. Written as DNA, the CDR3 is TGCGCCAGCAGTCCTGGTGGGACAGGGCACGAGCAGTACTTC.

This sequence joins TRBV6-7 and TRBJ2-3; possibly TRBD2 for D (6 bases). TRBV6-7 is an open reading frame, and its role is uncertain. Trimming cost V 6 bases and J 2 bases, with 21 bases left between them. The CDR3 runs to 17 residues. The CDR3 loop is CASRPQDLRGNTDTQYF. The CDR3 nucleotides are TGTGCCAGCAGACCCCAGGACTTGCGGGGAAACACAGATACGCAGTATTTT.

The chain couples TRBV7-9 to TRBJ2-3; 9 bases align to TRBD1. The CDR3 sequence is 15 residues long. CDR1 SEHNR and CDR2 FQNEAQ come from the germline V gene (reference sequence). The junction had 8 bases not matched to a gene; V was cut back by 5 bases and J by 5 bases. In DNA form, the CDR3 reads TGTGCCAGCAGCCCGACAGGGGGGGACGGAGATACGCAGTATTTT. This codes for CASSPTGGDGDTQYF. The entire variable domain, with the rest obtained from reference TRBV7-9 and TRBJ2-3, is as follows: DTGVSQNPRHKITKRGQNVTFRCDPISEHNRLYWYRQTLGQGPEFLTYFQNEAQLEKSRLLSDRFSAERPKGSFSTLEIQRTEQGDSAMYLCASSPTGGDGDTQYFGPGTRLTVL.

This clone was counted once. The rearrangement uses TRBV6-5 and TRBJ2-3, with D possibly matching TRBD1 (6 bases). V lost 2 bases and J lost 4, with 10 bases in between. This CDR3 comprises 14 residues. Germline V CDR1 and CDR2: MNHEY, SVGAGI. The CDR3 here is CASSYVGGSDTQYF. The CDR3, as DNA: TGTGCCAGCAGTTACGTTGGGGGCTCAGATACGCAGTATTTT.

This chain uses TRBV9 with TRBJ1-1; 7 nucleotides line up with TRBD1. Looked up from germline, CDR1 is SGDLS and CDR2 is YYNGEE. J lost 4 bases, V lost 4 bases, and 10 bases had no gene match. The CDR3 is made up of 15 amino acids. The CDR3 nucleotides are TGTGCCAGCAGCTCCGGAACAACAGGGGCCACTGAAGCTTTCTTT. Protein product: CASSSGTTGATEAFF.

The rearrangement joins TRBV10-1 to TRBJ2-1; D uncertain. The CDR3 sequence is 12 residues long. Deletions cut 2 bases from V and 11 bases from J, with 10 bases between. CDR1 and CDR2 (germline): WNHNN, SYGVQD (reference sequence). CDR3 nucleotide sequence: TGCGCCAGCAGTGAGAACCGTCTAAAGCAGTTCTTC. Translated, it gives CASSENRLKQFF.

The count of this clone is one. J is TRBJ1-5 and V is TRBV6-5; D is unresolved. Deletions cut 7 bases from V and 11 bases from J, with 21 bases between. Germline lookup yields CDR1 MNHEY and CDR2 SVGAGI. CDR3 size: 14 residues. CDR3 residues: CASMVLAGRSAQHF. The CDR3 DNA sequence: TGTGCCAGCATGGTCCTAGCTGGGAGGTCGGCCCAGCATTTT.

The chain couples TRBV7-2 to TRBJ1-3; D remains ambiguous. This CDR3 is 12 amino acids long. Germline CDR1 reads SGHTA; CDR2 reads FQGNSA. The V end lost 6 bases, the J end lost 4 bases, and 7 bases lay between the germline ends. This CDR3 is CASRRRGNTIYF. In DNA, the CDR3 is TGTGCCAGCAGGAGGAGGGGAAACACCATATATTTT.

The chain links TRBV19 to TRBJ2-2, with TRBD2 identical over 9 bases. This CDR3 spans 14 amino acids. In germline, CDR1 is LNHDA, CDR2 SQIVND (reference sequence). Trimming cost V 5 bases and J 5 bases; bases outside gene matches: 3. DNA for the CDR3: TGTGCCAGTAGTTCCCTAGCGGGGACCGGGGAGCTGTTTTTT. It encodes CASSSLAGTGELFF.

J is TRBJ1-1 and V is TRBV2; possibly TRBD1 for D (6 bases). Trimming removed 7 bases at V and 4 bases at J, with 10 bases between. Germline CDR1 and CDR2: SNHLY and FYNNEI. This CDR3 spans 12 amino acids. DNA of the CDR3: TGTGCCAGCAACAGGGAGGGCACTGAAGCTTTCTTT. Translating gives CASNREGTEAFF.

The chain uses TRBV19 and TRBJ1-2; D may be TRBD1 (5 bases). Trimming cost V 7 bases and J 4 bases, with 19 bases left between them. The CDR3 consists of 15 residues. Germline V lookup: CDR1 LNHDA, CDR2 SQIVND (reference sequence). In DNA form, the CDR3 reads TGTGCCAGTAACTACCGCGTGGGGGGAGGCTATGGCTACACCTTC. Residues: CASNYRVGGGYGYTF.

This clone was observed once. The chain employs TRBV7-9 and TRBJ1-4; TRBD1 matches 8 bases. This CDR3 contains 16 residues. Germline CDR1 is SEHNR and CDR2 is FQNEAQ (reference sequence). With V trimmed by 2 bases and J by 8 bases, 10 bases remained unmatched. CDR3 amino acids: CASSLWAGQGPEKLFF. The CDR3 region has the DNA TGTGCCAGCAGCTTATGGGCTGGACAGGGTCCGGAAAAACTGTTTTTT.

This CDR3 is CASSKTIRGNNEQFF. The CDR3, as DNA: TGTGCCAGCAGCAAAACCATCAGGGGCAACAATGAGCAGTTCTTC. The chain uses TRBV11-2 and TRBJ2-1; D is perhaps TRBD1 (6 bases). Per the germline V gene, CDR1 is SGHAT and CDR2 is FQNNGV. The CDR3 consists of 15 residues. The V end was cut by 5 bases, the J end by 5 bases, with 16 bases between.

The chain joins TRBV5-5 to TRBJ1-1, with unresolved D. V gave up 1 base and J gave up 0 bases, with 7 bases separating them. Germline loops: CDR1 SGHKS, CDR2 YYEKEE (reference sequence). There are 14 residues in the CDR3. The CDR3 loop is CASSLFGMNTEAFF. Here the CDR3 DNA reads TGTGCCAGCAGCTTGTTTGGCATGAACACTGAAGCTTTCTTT.